This is a list of T cell receptor beta chains from one sample in a study of shared clonotypes between healthy human individuals. Some clones are missing from TCRdb's copy, which holds only in-frame ones; the method was immunoSEQ multiplex PCR. The sample consists of 600,000 to 700,000 clones, around 73% of them appearing once. Sequenced input: memory CD4+ T cells sorted from blood. The receptors here all came from a woman in her 30s in good health. Each CDR3 is given with its conserved first and last residue. Each record gives: D gene, clone size, J gene, V gene, CDR3 protein, CDR3 DNA. A D gene is named only where the DNA matches it firmly. The size field is filled for only some rows; it gives once, few, many or a size class.

>.|.|TRBJ1-3|TRBV11-2
CASRKIEGRGNTIYF
TGTGCCAGCAGAAAAATAGAAGGTCGAGGAAACACCATATATTTT
>.|.|TRBJ2-5|TRBV5-6
CASSLGRGLQETQYF
TGTGCCAGCAGTCTAGGGCGGGGCTTACAAGAGACCCAGTACTTC
>.|.|TRBJ2-7|TRBV25-1
CASSETGTHSYEQYF
TGTGCCAGCAGCGAGACGGGGACACACTCCTACGAGCAGTACTTC
>.|.|TRBJ1-5|TRBV2
CASSEVGRNQPQHF
TGTGCCAGCAGTGAAGTAGGGAGGAATCAGCCCCAGCATTTT
>TRBD2|.|TRBJ2-1|TRBV11-1
CASSRLAGEAEQFF
TGTGCCAGCAGCCGACTAGCGGGAGAGGCTGAGCAGTTCTTC
>.|few|TRBJ2-1|TRBV6-5
CASSYSGASYNEQFF
TGTGCCAGCAGTTACTCGGGAGCGTCCTACAATGAGCAGTTCTTC
>TRBD1|once|TRBJ2-2|TRBV5-6
CASSRDRDEFTGELFF
TGTGCCAGCAGCCGTGACAGGGACGAATTCACCGGGGAGCTGTTTTTT
>TRBD2|.|TRBJ2-3|TRBV9
CASSRTSRNPTDTQYF
TGTGCCAGCAGCCGGACTAGCAGAAATCCCACAGATACGCAGTATTTT
>TRBD1|.|TRBJ1-1|TRBV5-6
CASSWGQGMNTEAFF
TGTGCCAGCAGCTGGGGACAGGGGATGAACACTGAAGCTTTCTTT
>.|few|TRBJ1-2|TRBV5-1
CASSLGDAGDGYTF
TGCGCCAGCAGCTTGGGAGACGCCGGGGATGGCTACACCTTC
>.|.|TRBJ1-3|TRBV5-1
CASSLAGHGNTIYF
TGCGCCAGCAGCTTGGCAGGGCATGGAAACACCATATATTTT
>.|.|TRBJ1-5|TRBV19
CASSLWQGPRQPQHF
TGTGCCAGTAGCCTTTGGCAGGGGCCTCGTCAGCCCCAGCATTTT
>.|.|TRBJ2-1|TRBV5-1
CASSVDRNSYNEQFF
TGCGCCAGCAGCGTGGACCGCAACTCCTACAATGAGCAGTTCTTC
>.|.|TRBJ2-2|TRBV4-2
CASSLVVIVGGINTGELFF
TGTGCCAGCAGCTTGGTAGTCATCGTTGGGGGGATTAACACCGGGGAGCTGTTTTTT
>.|.|TRBJ2-1|TRBV28
CASSFVSVVLNEQFF
TGTGCCAGCAGTTTTGTCTCGGTGGTTCTCAATGAGCAGTTCTTC
>TRBD1|.|TRBJ2-2|TRBV18
CASSDRDMANTGELFF
TGTGCCAGCTCAGACAGGGATATGGCGAACACCGGGGAGCTGTTTTTT
>TRBD2|.|TRBJ2-3|TRBV7-3
CASSPSGRGDTQYF
TGTGCCAGCAGCCCTAGCGGGAGGGGAGATACGCAGTATTTT
>TRBD1|.|TRBJ1-2|TRBV2
CASRGQESSYGYTF
TGTGCCAGCAGAGGACAGGAGAGTAGCTATGGCTACACCTTC
>.|.|TRBJ2-7|TRBV6-6
CASRERLVDNEQYF
TGTGCCAGCAGGGAGAGACTAGTGGATAACGAGCAGTACTTC
>.|.|TRBJ2-2|TRBV29-1
CSVEVVWGTGELFF
TGCAGCGTTGAAGTGGTGTGGGGCACCGGGGAGCTGTTTTTT
>TRBD2|.|TRBJ2-1|TRBV7-9
CASSPRRLAGTDEQFF
TGTGCCAGCAGCCCTCGGCGGCTAGCGGGAACCGATGAGCAGTTCTTC
>.|.|TRBJ2-7|TRBV11-2
CASSFPNPLEQYF
TGTGCCAGCAGCTTTCCAAATCCCCTCGAGCAGTACTTC
>.|.|TRBJ1-5|TRBV27
CASSFVGLNQPQHF
TGTGCCAGCAGTTTCGTCGGATTAAATCAGCCCCAGCATTTT
>.|.|TRBJ1-5|TRBV6-5
CASRQQVNQPQHF
TGTGCCAGCAGACAACAGGTGAATCAGCCCCAGCATTTT
>TRBD1|.|TRBJ2-7|TRBV28
CASSTQGDPYYEQYF
TGTGCCAGCAGTACCCAGGGGGACCCTTACTACGAGCAGTACTTC
>.|.|TRBJ2-2|TRBV4-1
CASSQDLFGLANTGELFF
TGCGCCAGCAGCCAAGATCTGTTCGGCCTGGCGAACACCGGGGAGCTGTTTTTT
>.|.|TRBJ2-7|TRBV6-6
CASSYGSTYEQYF
TGTGCCAGCAGTTACGGCAGTACCTACGAGCAGTACTTC
>TRBD2|.|TRBJ2-7|TRBV29-1
CSVLPGGGEDEQYF
TGCAGCGTGCTGCCGGGGGGAGGGGAGGACGAGCAGTACTTC
>TRBD1|.|TRBJ1-4|TRBV7-8
CASTHNRGRGEKLFF
TGTGCCAGCACCCACAACAGGGGCCGGGGGGAAAAACTGTTTTTT
>.|few|TRBJ1-2|TRBV19
CAVGATAVHGYTF
TGTGCCGTTGGAGCGACAGCTGTTCATGGCTACACCTTC
>TRBD2|.|TRBJ2-3|TRBV10-3
CAISRAGVETDTQYF
TGTGCCATCAGTCGAGCGGGAGTCGAGACAGATACGCAGTATTTT
>.|.|TRBJ2-7|TRBV2
CASSDGRGTYEQYF
TGTGCCAGCAGTGACGGGCGGGGAACCTACGAGCAGTACTTC
>TRBD2|.|TRBJ2-5|TRBV5-1
CASSFSGSETQYF
TGCGCCAGCAGCTTCAGCGGGAGCGAGACCCAGTACTTC
>.|.|TRBJ1-4|TRBV2
CASSEGERREKLFF
TGTGCCAGCAGTGAAGGGGAAAGGAGGGAAAAACTGTTTTTT
>TRBD1|.|TRBJ1-2|TRBV6-6
CASSYIGTGGYGYTF
TGTGCCAGCAGTTACATCGGGACAGGGGGTTATGGCTACACCTTC
>TRBD1|many|TRBJ2-1|TRBV7-2
CASSRQGEGYNEQFF
TGTGCCAGCAGCCGACAGGGGGAGGGATACAATGAGCAGTTCTTC
>.|few|TRBJ2-3|TRBV6-6
CASSPPRTDTQYF
TGTGCCAGCAGTCCCCCTCGCACAGATACGCAGTATTTT
>.|.|TRBJ1-3|TRBV28
CASSRPPPGNTIYF
TGTGCCAGCAGTCGACCCCCGCCTGGAAACACCATATATTTT
>TRBD2|.|TRBJ2-7|TRBV6-1
CASSETRSGRTFGEQYF
TGTGCCAGCAGTGAAACTAGAAGCGGGAGGACTTTCGGCGAGCAGTACTTC
>TRBD1|.|TRBJ2-3|TRBV19
CASSMRRTGKDTQYF
TGTGCCAGTAGTATGAGGAGGACAGGGAAAGATACGCAGTATTTT
>TRBD1|.|TRBJ2-3|TRBV28
CASSSGQGVTDTQYF
TGTGCCAGCAGTTCCGGACAGGGGGTCACAGATACGCAGTATTTT
>.|.|TRBJ1-2|TRBV29-1
CSVEPSDVYGYTF
TGCAGCGTTGAACCGAGTGATGTTTATGGCTACACCTTC
>.|once|TRBJ2-3|TRBV11-2
CASSLSRNTDTQYF
TGTGCCAGCAGCTTAAGCAGAAACACAGATACGCAGTATTTT
>TRBD2|.|TRBJ2-6|TRBV4-1
CASSQILGTSGGGANVLTF
TGCGCCAGCAGCCAAATCTTGGGAACTAGCGGGGGAGGGGCCAACGTCCTGACTTTC
>TRBD2|.|TRBJ2-3|TRBV11-2
CASRPTSGRATDTQYF
TGTGCCAGCAGACCTACTAGCGGGAGGGCAACAGATACGCAGTATTTT
>.|.|TRBJ1-2|TRBV9
CASSGRKSYTF
TGTGCCAGCAGCGGGAGAAAGAGCTACACCTTC
>.|.|TRBJ2-3|TRBV6-7
CASSYSSGRPSTDTQYF
TGTGCCAGCAGTTACTCGTCAGGGAGGCCTAGCACAGATACGCAGTATTTT
>TRBD2|.|TRBJ2-7|TRBV5-1
CASSSGLDHYEQYF
TGCGCCAGCAGCTCGGGACTAGATCACTACGAGCAGTACTTC
>.|.|TRBJ2-5|TRBV6-6
CAAARRAQETQYF
TGTGCCGCCGCCCGGAGGGCCCAAGAGACCCAGTACTTC
>TRBD1|.|TRBJ2-7|TRBV5-1
CASSLTGTGLSYEQYF
TGCGCCAGCAGCTTGACCGGGACAGGGTTGTCCTACGAGCAGTACTTC
>.|few|TRBJ1-1|TRBV6-1
CASIFRGNTEAFF
TGTGCCAGCATATTTAGGGGGAACACTGAAGCTTTCTTT
>.|.|TRBJ1-1|TRBV11-2
CASSFKANTEAFF
TGTGCCAGCAGCTTTAAAGCGAACACTGAAGCTTTCTTT
>.|.|TRBJ1-3|TRBV11-3
CASSRERAGNTIYF
TGTGCCAGCAGCCGGGAAAGGGCCGGAAACACCATATATTTT